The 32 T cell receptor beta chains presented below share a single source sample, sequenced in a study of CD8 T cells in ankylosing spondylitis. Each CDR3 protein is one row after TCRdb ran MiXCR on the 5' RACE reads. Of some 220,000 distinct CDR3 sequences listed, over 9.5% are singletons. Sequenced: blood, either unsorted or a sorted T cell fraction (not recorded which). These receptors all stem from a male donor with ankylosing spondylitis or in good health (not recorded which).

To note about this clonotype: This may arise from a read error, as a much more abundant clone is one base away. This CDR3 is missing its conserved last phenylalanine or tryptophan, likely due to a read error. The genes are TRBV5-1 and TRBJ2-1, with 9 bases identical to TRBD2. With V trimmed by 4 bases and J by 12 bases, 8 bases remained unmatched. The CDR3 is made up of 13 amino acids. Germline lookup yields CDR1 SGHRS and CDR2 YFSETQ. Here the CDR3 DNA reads TGCGCCAGCAGCCCCTGGGCGCGGGAGGGGCAGTTCTTA. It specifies CASSPWAREGQFL.

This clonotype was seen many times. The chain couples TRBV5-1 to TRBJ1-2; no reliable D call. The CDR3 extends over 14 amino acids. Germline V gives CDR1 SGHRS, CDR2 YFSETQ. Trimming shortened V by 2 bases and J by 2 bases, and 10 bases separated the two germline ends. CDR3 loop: CASSLSPANYGYTF. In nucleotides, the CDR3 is TGCGCCAGCAGCTTATCCCCCGCGAACTATGGCTACACCTTC.

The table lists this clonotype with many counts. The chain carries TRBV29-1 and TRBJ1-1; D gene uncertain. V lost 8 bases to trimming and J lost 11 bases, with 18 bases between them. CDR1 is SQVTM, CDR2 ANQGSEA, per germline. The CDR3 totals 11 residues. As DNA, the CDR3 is TGCAGCCTCTGGGTGGAGGGTCGGGCTTTCTTT. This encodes CSLWVEGRAFF. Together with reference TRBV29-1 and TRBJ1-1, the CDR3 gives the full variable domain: SAVISQKPSRDICQRGTSLTIQCQVDSQVTMMFWYRQQPGQSLTLIATANQGSEATYESGFVIDKFPISRPNLTFSTLTVSNMSPEDSSIYLCSLWVEGRAFFGQGTRLTVV.

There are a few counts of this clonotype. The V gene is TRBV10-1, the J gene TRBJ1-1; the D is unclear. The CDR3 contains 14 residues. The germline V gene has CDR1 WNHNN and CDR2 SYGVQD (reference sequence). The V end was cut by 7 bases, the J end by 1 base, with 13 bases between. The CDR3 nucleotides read TGCGCCAGCACCCCGGACTCCTCGAACACTGAAGCTTTCTTT. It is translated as CASTPDSSNTEAFF.

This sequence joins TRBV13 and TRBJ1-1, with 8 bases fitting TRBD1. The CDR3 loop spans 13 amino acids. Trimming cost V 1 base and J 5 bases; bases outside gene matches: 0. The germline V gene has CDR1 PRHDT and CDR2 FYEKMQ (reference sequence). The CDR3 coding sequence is TGTGCCAGCAGCTTAGACAGGGGGACTGAAGCTTTCTTT. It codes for CASSLDRGTEAFF.

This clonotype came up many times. This CDR3 is CSVVSPGQGGYEQFF. The CDR3 DNA sequence: TGCAGCGTGGTCTCACCGGGACAGGGAGGCTATGAGCAGTTCTTC. The V call is TRBV29-1, the J call TRBJ2-1; 9 nucleotides line up with TRBD1. V lost 6 bases and J lost 8; bases outside the gene matches: 14. Germline loops: CDR1 SQVTM, CDR2 ANQGSEA. The CDR3 is 15 amino acids.

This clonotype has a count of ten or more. The CDR3 region is CSASEAQETQYF. Written as DNA, the CDR3 is TGCAGTGCTAGTGAGGCCCAAGAGACCCAGTACTTC. The V and J genes are TRBV20-1 and TRBJ2-5; no clear D gene. Trimming took off 3 bases at V and 1 base at J, with 6 bases between the two ends. The V gene's germline CDR1 is DFQATT and CDR2 SNEGSKA (reference sequence). CDR3 size: 12 residues.

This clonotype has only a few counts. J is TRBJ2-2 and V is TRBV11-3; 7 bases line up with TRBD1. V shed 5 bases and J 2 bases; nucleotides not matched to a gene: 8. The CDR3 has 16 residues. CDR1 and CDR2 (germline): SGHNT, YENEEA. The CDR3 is CASSPGTALNTGELFF. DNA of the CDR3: TGTGCCAGCAGCCCCGGGACAGCCCTAAACACCGGGGAGCTGTTTTTT.

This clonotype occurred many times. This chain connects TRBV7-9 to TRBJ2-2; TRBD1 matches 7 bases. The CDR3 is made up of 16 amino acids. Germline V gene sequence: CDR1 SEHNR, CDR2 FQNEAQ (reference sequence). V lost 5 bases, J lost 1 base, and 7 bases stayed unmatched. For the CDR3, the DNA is TGTGCCAGCAGCGCCTTAGGGGGCCGGAACACCGGGGAGCTGTTTTTT. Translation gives CASSALGGRNTGELFF.

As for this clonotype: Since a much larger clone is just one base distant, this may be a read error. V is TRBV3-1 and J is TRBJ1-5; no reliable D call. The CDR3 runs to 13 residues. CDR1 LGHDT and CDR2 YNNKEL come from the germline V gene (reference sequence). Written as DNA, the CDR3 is TGTGCCGGCAGCCGAGGGAAGGGTCAGCCCCAGCATTTT. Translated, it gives CAGSRGKGQPQHF.

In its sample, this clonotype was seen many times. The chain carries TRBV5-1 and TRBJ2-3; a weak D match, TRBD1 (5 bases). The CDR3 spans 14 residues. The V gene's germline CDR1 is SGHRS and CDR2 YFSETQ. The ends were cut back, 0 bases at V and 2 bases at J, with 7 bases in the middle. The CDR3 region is CASSLGQYTDTQYF. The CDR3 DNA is TGCGCCAGCAGCTTGGGACAGTACACAGATACGCAGTATTTT.

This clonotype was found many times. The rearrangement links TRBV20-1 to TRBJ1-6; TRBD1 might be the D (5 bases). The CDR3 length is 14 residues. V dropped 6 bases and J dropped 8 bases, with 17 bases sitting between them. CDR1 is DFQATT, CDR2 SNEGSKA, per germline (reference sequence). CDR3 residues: CSARGSPGDSPLHF. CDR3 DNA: TGCAGTGCCCGAGGGTCTCCGGGGGATTCACCCCTCCACTTT.

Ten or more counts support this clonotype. The CDR3 region is CSATPGGDRSFSNQPQHF. The CDR3, as DNA: TGCAGTGCTACCCCTGGGGGCGACAGGTCCTTTAGCAATCAGCCCCAGCATTTT. The genes are TRBV20-1 and TRBJ1-5; possible D gene TRBD1, 6 bases. Germline V gives CDR1 DFQATT, CDR2 SNEGSKA (reference sequence). This CDR3 is built from 18 residues. The V end was cut by 4 bases, the J end by 0 bases, with 22 bases between.

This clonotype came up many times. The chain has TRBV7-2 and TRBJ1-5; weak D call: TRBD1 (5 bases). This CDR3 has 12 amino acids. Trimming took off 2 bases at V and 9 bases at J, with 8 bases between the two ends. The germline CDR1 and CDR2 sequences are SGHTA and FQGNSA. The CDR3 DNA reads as TGTGCCAGCAGCTTACTGGGGCGGCCCCAGCATTTT. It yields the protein CASSLLGRPQHF.

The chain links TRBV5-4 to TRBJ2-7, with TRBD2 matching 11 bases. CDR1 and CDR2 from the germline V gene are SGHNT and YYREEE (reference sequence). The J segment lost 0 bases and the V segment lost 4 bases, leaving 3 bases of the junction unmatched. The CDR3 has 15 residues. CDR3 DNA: TGTGCCAGCAGCCCGGGACTAGCGGACTCCTACGAGCAGTACTTC. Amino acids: CASSPGLADSYEQYF.

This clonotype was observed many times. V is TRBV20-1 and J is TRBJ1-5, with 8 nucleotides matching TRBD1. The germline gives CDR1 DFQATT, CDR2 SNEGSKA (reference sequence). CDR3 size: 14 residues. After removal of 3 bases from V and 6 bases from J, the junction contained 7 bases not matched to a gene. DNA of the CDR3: TGCAGTGCTAGCGGACAGGGAGGAGGTCAGCCCCAGCATTTT. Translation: CSASGQGGGQPQHF.

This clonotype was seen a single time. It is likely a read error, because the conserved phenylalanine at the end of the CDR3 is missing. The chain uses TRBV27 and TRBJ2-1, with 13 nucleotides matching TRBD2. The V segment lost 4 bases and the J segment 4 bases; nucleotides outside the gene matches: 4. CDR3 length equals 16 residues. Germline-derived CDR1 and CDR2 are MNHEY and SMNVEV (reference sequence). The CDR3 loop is CASSSPGLAGYNEQFI. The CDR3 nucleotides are TGTGCCAGCAGTTCCCCGGGACTAGCGGGGTACAATGAGCAGTTCATC.

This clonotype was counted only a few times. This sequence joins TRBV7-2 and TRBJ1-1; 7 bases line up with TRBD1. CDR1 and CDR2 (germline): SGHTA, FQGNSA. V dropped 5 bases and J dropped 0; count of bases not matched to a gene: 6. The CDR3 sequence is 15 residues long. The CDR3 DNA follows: TGTGCCAGCAGCGTGACAGGGTACATGAACACTGAAGCTTTCTTT. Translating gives CASSVTGYMNTEAFF. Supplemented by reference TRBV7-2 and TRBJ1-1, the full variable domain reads GAGVSQSPSNKVTEKGKDVELRCDPISGHTALYWYRQSLGQGLEFLIYFQGNSAPDKSGLPSDRFSAERTGGSVSTLTIQRTQQEDSAVYLCASSVTGYMNTEAFFGQGTRLTVV.

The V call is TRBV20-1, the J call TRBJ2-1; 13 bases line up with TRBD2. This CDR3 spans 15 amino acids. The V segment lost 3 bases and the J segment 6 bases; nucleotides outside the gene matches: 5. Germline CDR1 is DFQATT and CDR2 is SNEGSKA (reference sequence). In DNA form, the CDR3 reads TGCAGTGCTAGTCACAGACTAGCGGGGGGCAATGAGCAGTTCTTC. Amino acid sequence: CSASHRLAGGNEQFF.

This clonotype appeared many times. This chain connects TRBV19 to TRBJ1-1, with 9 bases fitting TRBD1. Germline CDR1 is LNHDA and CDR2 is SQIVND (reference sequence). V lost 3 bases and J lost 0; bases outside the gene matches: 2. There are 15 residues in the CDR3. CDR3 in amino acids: CASSIGDRVNTEAFF. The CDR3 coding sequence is TGTGCCAGTAGTATCGGGGACAGGGTGAACACTGAAGCTTTCTTT.

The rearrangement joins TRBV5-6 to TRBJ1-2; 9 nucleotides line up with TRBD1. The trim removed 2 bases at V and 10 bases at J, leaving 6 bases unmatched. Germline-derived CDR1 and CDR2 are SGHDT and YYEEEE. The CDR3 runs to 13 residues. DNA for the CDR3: TGTGCCAGCAGCTTTTTGGGACAGGGAGACTACACCTTC. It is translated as CASSFLGQGDYTF.

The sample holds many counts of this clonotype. The CDR3 region has the DNA TGCGCCAGCAGTTGGGGGTCCGACACCGGGGAGCTGTTTTTT. Protein sequence: CASSWGSDTGELFF. This chain uses TRBV5-1 with TRBJ2-2; tentatively, D is TRBD1 or TRBD2 (5 bases each). The CDR3 extends over 14 amino acids. Per the germline V gene, CDR1 is SGHRS and CDR2 is YFSETQ. Trimming took 5 bases from V and 3 from J, leaving 11 bases between them.

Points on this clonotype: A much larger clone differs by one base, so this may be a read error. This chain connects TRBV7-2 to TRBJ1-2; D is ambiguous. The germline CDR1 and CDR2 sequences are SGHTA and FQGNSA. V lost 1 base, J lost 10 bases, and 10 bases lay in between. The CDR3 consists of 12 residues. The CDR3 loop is CASSLEGWDYTF. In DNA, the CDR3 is TGTGCCAGCAGCTTAGAGGGTTGGGACTACACCTTC.

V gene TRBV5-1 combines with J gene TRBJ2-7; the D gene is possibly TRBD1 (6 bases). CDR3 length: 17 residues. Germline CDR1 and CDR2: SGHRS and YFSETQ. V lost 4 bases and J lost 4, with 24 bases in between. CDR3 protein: CASSPKTNRVGKYEQYF. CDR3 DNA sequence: TGCGCCAGCAGCCCGAAGACAAACAGGGTGGGAAAGTACGAGCAGTACTTC.

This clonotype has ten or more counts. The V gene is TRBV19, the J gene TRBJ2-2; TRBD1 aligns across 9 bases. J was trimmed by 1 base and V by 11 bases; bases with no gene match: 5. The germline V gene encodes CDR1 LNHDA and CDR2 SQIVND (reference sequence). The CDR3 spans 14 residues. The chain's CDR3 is CACTGQGNTGELFF. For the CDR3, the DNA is TGTGCCTGCACGGGACAGGGGAACACCGGGGAGCTGTTTTTT.

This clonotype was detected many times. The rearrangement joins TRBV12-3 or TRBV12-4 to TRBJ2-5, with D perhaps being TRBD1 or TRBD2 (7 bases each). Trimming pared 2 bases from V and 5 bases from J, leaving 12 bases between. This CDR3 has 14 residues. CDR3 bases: TGTGCCAGCAGTTTAAGCAGGGGGGGGGAGACCCAGTACTTC. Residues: CASSLSRGGETQYF.

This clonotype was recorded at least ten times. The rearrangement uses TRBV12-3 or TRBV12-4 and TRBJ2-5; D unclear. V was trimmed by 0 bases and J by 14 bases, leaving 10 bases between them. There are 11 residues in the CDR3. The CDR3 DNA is TGTGCCAGCAGTTTAGCCAGGACCGTATACTTC. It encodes CASSLARTVYF.

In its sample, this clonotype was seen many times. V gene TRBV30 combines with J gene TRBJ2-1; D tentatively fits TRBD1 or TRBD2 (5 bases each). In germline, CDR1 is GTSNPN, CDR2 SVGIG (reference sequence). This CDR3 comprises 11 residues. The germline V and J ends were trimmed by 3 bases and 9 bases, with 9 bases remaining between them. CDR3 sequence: CAWRGEIEQFF. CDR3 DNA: TGTGCCTGGAGGGGGGAGATTGAGCAGTTCTTC.

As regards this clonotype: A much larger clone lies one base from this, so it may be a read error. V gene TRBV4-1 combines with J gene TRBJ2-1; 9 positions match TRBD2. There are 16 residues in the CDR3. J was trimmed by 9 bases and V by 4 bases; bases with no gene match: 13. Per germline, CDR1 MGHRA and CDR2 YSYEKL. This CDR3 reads CASSLATSGGGGEQFF. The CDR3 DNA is TGCGCCAGCAGCCTGGCGACTAGCGGTGGCGGTGGTGAGCAGTTCTTC.

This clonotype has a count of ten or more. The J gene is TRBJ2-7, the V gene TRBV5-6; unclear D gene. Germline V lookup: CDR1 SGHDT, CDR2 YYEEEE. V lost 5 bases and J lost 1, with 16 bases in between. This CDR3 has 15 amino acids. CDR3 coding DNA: TGTGCCAGCAGGCCCCGACTGCAATCTTCCTACGAGCAGTACTTC. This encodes CASRPRLQSSYEQYF.

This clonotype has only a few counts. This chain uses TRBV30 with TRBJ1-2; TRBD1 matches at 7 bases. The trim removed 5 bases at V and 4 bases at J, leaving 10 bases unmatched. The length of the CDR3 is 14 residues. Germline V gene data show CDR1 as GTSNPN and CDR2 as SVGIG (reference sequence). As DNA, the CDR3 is TGTGCCTGGGAACCTATCGGGACAGCCTATGGCTACACCTTC. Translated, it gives CAWEPIGTAYGYTF.

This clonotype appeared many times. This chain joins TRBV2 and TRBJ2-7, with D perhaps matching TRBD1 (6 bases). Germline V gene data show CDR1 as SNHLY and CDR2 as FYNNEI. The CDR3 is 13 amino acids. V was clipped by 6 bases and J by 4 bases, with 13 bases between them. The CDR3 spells CASRGATGYEQYF. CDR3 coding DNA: TGTGCCAGCAGGGGGGCTACAGGTTACGAGCAGTACTTC.